This entry concerns a single TCR beta chain. What it recognizes is unknown. The data were obtained in a study of cytomegalovirus exposure and HLA in healthy donors. General study findings and limits: Available immune exposure information was restricted to CMV serostatus only. A later analysis found TCR association rates differed by HLA locus, highest for DRB1 and lowest for HLA-C.

Amplification used 60 Vbeta primers and 13 Jbeta primers. Per the original data handling: About 88 million unique TCR beta chains, roughly 11 million of them shared, were counted by a later analysis. Repertoires were generated with immunoSEQ multiplex PCR, while TCRdb's copy carries only in-frame clones and drops some. V, J and clone size were drawn from that table, and D and trimming were deduced from the DNA. The sample records over 200,000 clones, around 73% being singletons. Whereas donors were nominally healthy upon sampling, unrecorded immune exposures were probable. The CDR3 loop spans 18 amino acids. Looked up from germline, CDR1 is SGDLS and CDR2 is YYNGEE. The V and J ends lost 3 bases and 6 bases, in that order; junction bases with no gene match: 9.

This sequence originates from a male donor in good health and CMV-seronegative. The V call is TRBV9, the J call TRBJ2-1; TRBD2 aligns across 16 bases. Sequenced: PBMCs. The CDR3 is CASSDKGLAGGPGNEQFF. CDR3 coding DNA: TGTGCCAGCAGCGACAAGGGACTAGCGGGAGGGCCGGGCAATGAGCAGTTCTTC.